A selection of T cell receptor beta chains follows, all from one sample in a study of blood T cell repertoires in COVID-19. Repertoires were generated with immunoSEQ multiplex PCR, while TCRdb's copy carries only in-frame clones and drops some. Of around 290,000 clones in the sample, around 90% are singletons; the top ten hold less than 2%. The sample consisted of PBMCs or T cells enriched from blood (not recorded which). These receptors originate from a middle-aged woman who had recovered from COVID-19. Both conserved end residues are part of each CDR3. Each record gives: clone size, D gene, V gene, J gene, CDR3 protein, CDR3 DNA. The D gene is left open where the match is weak. Only some rows state a clone size, as once, few, many or a class for expanded clones.

NA	NA	TRBV15	TRBJ1-4	CATSGAVATNEKLFF	TGTGCCACCAGCGGGGCCGTCGCAACTAATGAAAAACTGTTTTTT
NA	NA	TRBV24-1	TRBJ2-1	CATSEASGSQDEQFF	TGTGCCACCAGTGAAGCGAGCGGGTCTCAAGATGAGCAGTTCTTC
once	TRBD1	TRBV9	TRBJ1-5	CASSVGDRDVDQPQHF	TGTGCCAGCAGCGTAGGGGACAGGGATGTGGATCAGCCCCAGCATTTT
few	TRBD2	TRBV7-2	TRBJ2-7	CASSLVVTGGSYEQYF	TGTGCCAGCAGCTTAGTTGTTACGGGGGGAAGCTACGAGCAGTACTTC
NA	TRBD2	TRBV7-6	TRBJ2-1	CASSSRLAENNEQFF	TGTGCCAGCAGCTCCCGACTAGCGGAAAACAATGAGCAGTTCTTC
NA	NA	TRBV18	TRBJ1-1	CASSPLSEGTEAFF	TGTGCCAGCTCACCTCTGAGCGAAGGCACTGAAGCTTTCTTT
NA	TRBD1	TRBV6-5	TRBJ2-3	CASSYGDRSTDTQYF	TGTGCCAGCAGTTACGGGGACAGGAGCACAGATACGCAGTATTTT
few	TRBD1	TRBV30	TRBJ1-2	CAWRKPWTGENYGYTF	TGTGCCTGGAGGAAGCCTTGGACAGGGGAAAACTATGGCTACACCTTC
NA	NA	TRBV12-5	TRBJ1-5	CASGLAQPQHF	TGTGCTAGTGGCCTGGCTCAGCCCCAGCATTTT
NA	TRBD1	TRBV13	TRBJ1-6	CASSSYRGLDSPLHF	TGTGCCAGCAGCTCCTACAGGGGCTTGGATTCACCCCTCCACTTT
NA	NA	TRBV9	TRBJ2-7	CASSVGQGNEQYF	TGTGCCAGCAGCGTAGGGCAGGGTAACGAGCAGTACTTC
few	NA	TRBV5-1	TRBJ2-2	CASSFGTSNTGELFF	TGCGCCAGCAGCTTCGGCACTAGTAATACCGGGGAGCTGTTTTTT
NA	NA	TRBV5-4	TRBJ1-1	CASSLPGGVDTEAFF	TGTGCCAGCAGCTTGCCAGGAGGGGTTGACACTGAAGCTTTCTTT
NA	NA	TRBV19	TRBJ1-5	CANKVWGLGRVSQPQHF	TGTGCCAACAAAGTATGGGGTCTCGGCAGGGTGAGTCAGCCCCAGCATTTT
NA	NA	TRBV7-6	TRBJ2-5	CASSLGSPLGQETQYF	TGTGCCAGCAGCTTAGGAAGTCCCCTCGGCCAAGAGACCCAGTACTTC
NA	TRBD1	TRBV3-1/TRBV3-2	TRBJ1-4	CASSPRQGPNEKLFF	TGTGCCAGCAGCCCAAGACAGGGACCTAATGAAAAACTGTTTTTT
NA	TRBD2	TRBV19	TRBJ2-1	CASSPSGPSSYNEQFF	TGTGCCAGTAGCCCTAGCGGGCCTAGCTCCTACAATGAGCAGTTCTTC
NA	TRBD1	TRBV4-2	TRBJ1-3	CASSQETGALGNTIYF	TGTGCCAGCAGCCAAGAGACAGGGGCCTTGGGAAACACCATATATTTT
NA	TRBD1	TRBV19	TRBJ1-5	CASSILAGTGEQPQHF	TGTGCCAGTAGTATTCTGGCCGGGACAGGGGAACAGCCCCAGCATTTT
few	TRBD1	TRBV11-1	TRBJ2-3	CASSLGTGGADTQYF	TGTGCCAGCAGCCTAGGGACAGGGGGCGCAGATACGCAGTATTTT
NA	NA	TRBV7-6	TRBJ2-7	CASSLTFGGMGLLREQYF	TGTGCCAGCAGCTTAACGTTTGGGGGCATGGGACTATTGAGGGAGCAGTACTTC
NA	TRBD1	TRBV30	TRBJ1-6	CAWGTGPLSPLHF	TGTGCCTGGGGGACAGGGCCCCTCTCACCCCTCCACTTT
NA	NA	TRBV29-1	TRBJ1-2	CSVPTENYGYTF	TGCAGCGTCCCGACGGAGAACTATGGCTACACCTTC
NA	NA	TRBV30	TRBJ1-5	CAWSVRHGGNQPQHF	TGTGCCTGGAGTGTACGCCACGGGGGCAATCAGCCCCAGCATTTT
NA	NA	TRBV6-5	TRBJ1-2	CASSYGQGLRGYTF	TGTGCCAGCAGTTACGGGCAGGGTTTACGAGGCTACACCTTC
NA	NA	TRBV7-2	TRBJ2-1	CASREVGGGNYEQFF	TGTGCCAGCAGAGAGGTAGGGGGGGGCAACTATGAGCAGTTCTTC
NA	NA	TRBV5-1	TRBJ1-1	CASSSTTANTEAFF	TGCGCCAGCAGCTCGACAACAGCTAACACTGAAGCTTTCTTT
once	NA	TRBV19	TRBJ1-2	CASSPGSSNYGYTF	TGTGCCAGTAGTCCGGGTTCCTCAAACTATGGCTACACCTTC
NA	NA	TRBV7-9	TRBJ2-7	CASSEDSAGTYEQYF	TGTGCCAGCAGCGAGGACAGTGCCGGGACCTACGAGCAGTACTTC
NA	NA	TRBV27	TRBJ2-3	CASSPYVRGDTQYF	TGTGCCAGCAGTCCCTACGTGAGGGGGGATACGCAGTATTTT
NA	TRBD2	TRBV30	TRBJ2-1	CALGAGGSYNEQFF	TGTGCCTTGGGGGCGGGAGGTTCCTACAATGAGCAGTTCTTC
NA	TRBD1	TRBV29-1	TRBJ1-1	CSTGQGVNTEAFF	TGCAGCACTGGACAGGGAGTGAACACTGAAGCTTTCTTT
NA	NA	TRBV29-1	TRBJ1-4	CSVVQGAPEKLFF	TGCAGCGTTGTACAGGGAGCTCCTGAAAAACTGTTTTTT
NA	TRBD1	TRBV18	TRBJ2-7	CASSYTGDSYEQYF	TGTGCCAGCTCATACACAGGGGACTCCTACGAGCAGTACTTC
NA	NA	TRBV19	TRBJ1-1	CASRPGHLNTEAFF	TGTGCCAGCCGACCGGGACACCTGAACACTGAAGCTTTCTTT
NA	NA	TRBV12-3/TRBV12-4	TRBJ1-5	CASSSGYQPQHF	TGTGCCAGCAGTTCGGGATATCAGCCCCAGCATTTT
NA	TRBD1	TRBV19	TRBJ1-6	CASRRQGFNSPLHF	TGTGCCAGTAGACGACAGGGCTTTAATTCACCCCTCCACTTT
NA	NA	TRBV18	TRBJ1-5	CASSASSGANQPQHF	TGTGCCAGCTCAGCAAGCTCAGGGGCCAATCAGCCCCAGCATTTT
NA	NA	TRBV4-1	TRBJ1-4	CASSQDLGGAAEKLFF	TGCGCCAGCAGCCAAGATTTAGGAGGGGCTGCTGAAAAACTGTTTTTT
few	TRBD1	TRBV27	TRBJ1-5	CASSLFGTGSFTQPQHF	TGTGCCAGCAGTTTATTCGGGACAGGGTCGTTCACTCAGCCCCAGCATTTT
NA	NA	TRBV7-3	TRBJ1-6	CASSIKGGSPLHF	TGTGCCAGCAGCATAAAGGGAGGTTCACCCCTCCACTTT
NA	NA	TRBV14	TRBJ2-7	CASSQDGGAKSYEQYF	TGTGCCAGCAGCCAAGATGGGGGGGCCAAATCCTACGAGCAGTACTTC
NA	NA	TRBV11-2	TRBJ2-1	CASSLDVGSEYEQFF	TGTGCCAGCAGCTTAGATGTCGGTTCCGAGTATGAGCAGTTCTTC
NA	NA	TRBV7-6	TRBJ2-4	CASSLEAGLAEKYF	TGTGCCAGCAGCTTAGAGGCGGGCTTGGCGGAAAAGTACTTC
NA	NA	TRBV3-1/TRBV3-2	TRBJ1-2	CASSQDRRGNYTF	TGTGCCAGCAGCCAAGATCGGAGAGGGAACTACACCTTC
NA	TRBD2	TRBV11-2	TRBJ2-2	CASSLVLAGNTGELFF	TGTGCCAGCAGCTTAGTTTTAGCGGGGAACACCGGGGAGCTGTTTTTT